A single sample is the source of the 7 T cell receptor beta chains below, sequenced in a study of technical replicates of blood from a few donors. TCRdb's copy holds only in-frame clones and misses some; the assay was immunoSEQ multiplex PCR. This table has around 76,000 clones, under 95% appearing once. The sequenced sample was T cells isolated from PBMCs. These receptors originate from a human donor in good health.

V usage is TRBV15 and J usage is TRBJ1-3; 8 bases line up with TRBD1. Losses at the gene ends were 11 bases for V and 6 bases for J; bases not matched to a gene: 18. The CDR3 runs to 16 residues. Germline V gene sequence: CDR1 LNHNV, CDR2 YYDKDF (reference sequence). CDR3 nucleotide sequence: TGTGCCCCAAACCTACCGGACAGGGAGTGGGAAAACACCATATATTTT. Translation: CAPNLPDREWENTIYF.

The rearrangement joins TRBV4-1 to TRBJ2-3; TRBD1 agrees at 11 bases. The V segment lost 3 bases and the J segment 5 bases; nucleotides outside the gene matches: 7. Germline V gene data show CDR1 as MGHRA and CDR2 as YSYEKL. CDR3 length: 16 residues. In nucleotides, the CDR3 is TGCGCCAGCAGCCACATTGGACAGGGGGCACAAGATACGCAGTATTTT. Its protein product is CASSHIGQGAQDTQYF.

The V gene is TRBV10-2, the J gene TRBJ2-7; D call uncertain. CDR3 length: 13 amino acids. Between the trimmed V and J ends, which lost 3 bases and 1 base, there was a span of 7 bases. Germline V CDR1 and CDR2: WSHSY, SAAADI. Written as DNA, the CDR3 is TGCGCCAGCAGTGATGTGTATTCCTACGAGCAGTACTTC. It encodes CASSDVYSYEQYF.

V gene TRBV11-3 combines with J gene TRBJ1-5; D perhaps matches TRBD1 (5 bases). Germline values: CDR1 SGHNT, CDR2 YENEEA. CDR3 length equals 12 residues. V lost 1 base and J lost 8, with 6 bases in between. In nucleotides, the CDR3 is TGTGCCAGCAGCTTAGGGGGGGAGCCCCAGCATTTT. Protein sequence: CASSLGGEPQHF.

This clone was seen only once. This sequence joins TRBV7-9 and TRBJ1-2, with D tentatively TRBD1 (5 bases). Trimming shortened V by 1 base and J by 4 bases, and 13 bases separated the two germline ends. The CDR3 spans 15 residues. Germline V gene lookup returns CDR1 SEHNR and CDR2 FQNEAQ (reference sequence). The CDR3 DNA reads TGTGCCAGCAGCTTAGGTAGGGGATCTCGCTATGGCTACACCTTC. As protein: CASSLGRGSRYGYTF.

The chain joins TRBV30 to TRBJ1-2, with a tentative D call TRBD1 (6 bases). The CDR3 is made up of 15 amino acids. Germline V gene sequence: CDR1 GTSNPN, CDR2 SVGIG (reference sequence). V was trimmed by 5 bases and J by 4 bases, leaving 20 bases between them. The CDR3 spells CAWDTTGSSFYGYTF. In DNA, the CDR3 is TGTGCCTGGGACACAACAGGGTCCTCCTTCTATGGCTACACCTTC.

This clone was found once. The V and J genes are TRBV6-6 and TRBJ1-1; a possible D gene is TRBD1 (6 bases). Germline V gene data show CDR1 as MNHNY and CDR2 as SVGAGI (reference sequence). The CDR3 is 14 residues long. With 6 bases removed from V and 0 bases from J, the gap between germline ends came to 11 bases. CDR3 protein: CASRAGDLNTEAFF. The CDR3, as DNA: TGTGCCAGCAGGGCAGGGGACCTGAACACTGAAGCTTTCTTT.